The count of the clone carrying this T cell receptor beta chain is one. The antigen is not known. TCRdb re-derived calls from the 5' RACE reads in MiXCR, one entry per CDR3 protein. The sample consists of 500,000 to 600,000 distinct CDR3 sequences, roughly 21% of them appearing once. The data stem from a study of identical twins. The study's findings and limits: The study drew conclusions from cross-sectional statistical analysis, not from following the same donors.

In germline, CDR1 is SGHAT, CDR2 FQNNGV. This CDR3 comprises 13 residues. Trimming removed 5 bases at V and 8 bases at J, with 15 bases between. These data were likewise used in another study, on T cells expressing NK-cell markers. As that report states: What restricted sorting to alpha-beta TCR T cells in several experiments was an anti-gamma-delta TCR antibody. As a fraction of CD8+ T cells, dominant NKG2C+ clonotypes reached roughly 1.0-8% in 5 or 6 donors.

This clonotype originated in a woman younger than 30 in good health. The chain joins TRBV11-2 to TRBJ1-2; D call uncertain. Sequencing input: CD4+ T cells sorted from blood. This CDR3 reads CASSPGLGKGYTF. CDR3 in DNA: TGTGCCAGCAGCCCGGGGTTAGGAAAGGGCTACACCTTC.